The 31 T cell receptor beta chains in this list originate from one sample, sequenced in a study of cytomegalovirus exposure and HLA in healthy donors listed by TCRdb under 2017. Library preparation was by the immunoSEQ multiplex PCR assay. For the multiplex PCR, a mixture combining 60 forward primers for TCR Vbeta segments and 13 reverse primers for TCR Jbeta segments was used. What TCRdb holds here is the immuneACCESS table cut down to in-frame rearrangements. Part of the clones is not present; checked against another copy, under half of the missing clones reflect an unresolved V gene, and the others are unexplained. The sample's table covers under 200,000 clones. Almost 6.5% of the sample is in the top ten clones. Source material: PBMCs. The receptor source for this set is a young man in good health and CMV-seronegative.

The gene calls are TRBV2 and TRBJ1-5; D is uncertain. CDR1 and CDR2 from the germline V gene are SNHLY and FYNNEI. CDR3 length equals 15 residues. V was cut by 9 bases and J by 1 base, with 16 bases left in between. This CDR3 is CARETTGISNQPQHF. CDR3 bases: TGTGCCAGAGAGACCACCGGGATAAGCAATCAGCCCCAGCATTTT. The full variable domain, completed using reference TRBV2 and TRBJ1-5, is EPEVTQTPSHQVTQMGQEVILRCVPISNHLYFYWYRQILGQKVEFLVSFYNNEISEKSEIFDDQFSVERPDGSNFTLKIRSTKLEDSAMYFCARETTGISNQPQHFGDGTRLSIL.

This rearrangement joins TRBV6-1 to TRBJ2-5, with 8 bases that match TRBD2. The DNA matches TRBJ2-7 better at its end, which makes the J call doubtful. Germline CDR1 and CDR2: MNHNS and SASEGT. This CDR3 comprises 13 residues. For the CDR3, the DNA is TGTGCCACCCACGCGGGAGGTGTATACGAGCAGTACTTC. Translation: CATHAGGVYEQYF.

Here the CDR3 DNA reads TGTGCCAGCAGCTTAAGGACTAGCGGGGGGTTCACAGATACGCAGTATTTT. Translation gives CASSLRTSGGFTDTQYF. The gene calls are TRBV5-4 and TRBJ2-3; TRBD2 aligns across 14 bases. The V gene's germline CDR1 is SGHNT and CDR2 YYREEE (reference sequence). V was clipped by 2 bases and J by 2 bases; unmatched bases: 4. The CDR3 is 17 amino acids.

The chain couples TRBV11-2 to TRBJ1-2, with a possible D match to TRBD1 (5 bases). Germline loops: CDR1 SGHAT, CDR2 FQNNGV. Trimming took 5 bases from V and 4 from J, leaving 11 bases between them. CDR3 size: 13 residues. This CDR3 reads CASSGGSSYGYTF. CDR3 DNA sequence: TGTGCCAGCAGCGGGGGGAGCAGCTATGGCTACACCTTC. Full variable domain (outside the CDR3, taken from reference TRBV11-2 and TRBJ1-2): EAGVAQSPRYKIIEKRQSVAFWCNPISGHATLYWYQQILGQGPKLLIQFQNNGVVDDSQLPKDRFSAERLKGVDSTLKIQPAKLEDSAVYLCASSGGSSYGYTFGSGTRLTVV.

V gene TRBV6-4 combines with J gene TRBJ2-3; 9 nucleotides align to TRBD2. CDR1 and CDR2 (germline): MRHNA, SNTAGT. CDR3 size: 14 residues. With 6 bases clipped from V and 0 bases from J, the junction kept 1 base outside the gene matches. CDR3 sequence: CASSLAGSTDTQYF. DNA of the CDR3: TGTGCCAGCAGCCTAGCGGGGAGCACAGATACGCAGTATTTT.

V gene TRBV7-6 combines with J gene TRBJ2-6; D possibly corresponds to TRBD2 (6 bases). The length of the CDR3 is 13 residues. The germline CDR1 and CDR2 sequences are SGHVS and FNYEAQ. V gave up 5 bases and J gave up 10 bases, with 12 bases separating them. In DNA, the CDR3 is TGTGCCAGCAGCCCATTTGGGGGGAACGTCCTGACTTTC. Amino acid sequence: CASSPFGGNVLTF.

The rearrangement links TRBV6-4 to TRBJ1-1; 7 positions match TRBD1. The CDR3 sequence is 15 residues long. The J segment lost 4 bases and the V segment lost 3 bases, leaving 8 bases of the junction unmatched. The germline gives CDR1 MRHNA, CDR2 SNTAGT. The CDR3 bases are TGTGCCAGCAGTGAAAGACAGGGAGATGGCACTGAAGCTTTCTTT. It specifies CASSERQGDGTEAFF.

The chain combines TRBV7-9 with TRBJ2-5; D is uncertain. The end of the DNA fits TRBJ2-7 better, so the J call may be wrong. Germline assignment: CDR1 SEHNR and CDR2 FQNEAQ (reference sequence). The length of the CDR3 is 15 residues. CDR3 coding DNA: TGTGCCAGCAGCTCAACCGTACAGAACGCCTACGAGCAGTACTTC. Translating gives CASSSTVQNAYEQYF.

The V and J genes are TRBV4-2 and TRBJ1-2; TRBD1 aligns across 7 bases. The CDR3 consists of 19 residues. V lost 0 bases, J lost 0 bases, and 13 bases stayed unmatched. Germline loops: CDR1 LGHNA, CDR2 YNFKEQ. CDR3 sequence (DNA): TGTGCCAGCAGCCAAGATTGGGCGGGCAGGGGGGTAGCTAACTATGGCTACACCTTC. This translates into CASSQDWAGRGVANYGYTF.

The chain is built from TRBV19 and TRBJ1-1; a possible D gene is TRBD1 (6 bases). V lost 6 bases and J 5 bases, leaving 19 bases between the germline ends. This CDR3 is built from 15 residues. Germline V CDR1 and CDR2: LNHDA, SQIVND (reference sequence). CDR3: CASRPGGGRGTEAFF. CDR3 nucleotide sequence: TGTGCCAGTAGACCCGGGGGGGGGCGAGGAACTGAAGCTTTCTTT. The variable domain in full, with the rest retrieved from reference TRBV19 and TRBJ1-1, is DGGITQSPKYLFRKEGQNVTLSCEQNLNHDAMYWYRQDPGQGLRLIYYSQIVNDFQKGDIAEGYSVSREKKESFPLTVTSAQKNPTAFYLCASRPGGGRGTEAFFGQGTRLTVV.

This sequence joins TRBV5-4 and TRBJ2-2; 16 nucleotides align to TRBD2. The CDR3 is made up of 18 amino acids. CDR1 SGHNT and CDR2 YYREEE come from the germline V gene (reference sequence). The J segment lost 6 bases and the V segment lost 5 bases, leaving 10 bases of the junction unmatched. CDR3 DNA sequence: TGTGCCAGCAGTCCCTTTCGGGGACTAGCGGGAGGGGCCGGGGAGCTGTTTTTT. This sequence encodes CASSPFRGLAGGAGELFF.

The chain combines TRBV9 with TRBJ1-2; TRBD1 agrees at 7 bases. V shed 0 bases, J shed 6 bases, and the junction held 8 bases outside the gene matches. CDR1 is SGDLS and CDR2 is YYNGEE in the germline V gene. The CDR3 spans 15 residues. The CDR3 nucleotides read TGTGCCAGCAGCGTAGACATGAAAGGGGGCGATGGCTACACCTTC. It specifies CASSVDMKGGDGYTF.

The gene calls are TRBV6-6 and TRBJ2-5; D perhaps matches TRBD2 (6 bases). Germline assignment: CDR1 MNHNY and CDR2 SVGAGI (reference sequence). With 6 bases removed from V and 1 base from J, the gap between germline ends came to 9 bases. The length of the CDR3 is 13 residues. The chain's CDR3 is CASSRTIQETQYF. The CDR3 DNA reads TGTGCCAGCAGCCGGACTATCCAAGAGACCCAGTACTTC.

The rearrangement joins TRBV6-5 to TRBJ1-2, with 7 bases identical to TRBD1. The germline V gene has CDR1 MNHEY and CDR2 SVGAGI. CDR3 length: 15 amino acids. V trimming: 2 bases; J trimming: 5 bases; junction bases outside the gene matches: 8. CDR3: CASSYGFRGVYGYTF. CDR3 nucleotides: TGTGCCAGCAGTTACGGGTTCAGGGGGGTATATGGCTACACCTTC.

The chain links TRBV2 to TRBJ1-1; D is uncertain. In germline, CDR1 is SNHLY, CDR2 FYNNEI. The CDR3 extends over 16 amino acids. Trimming cost V 5 bases and J 2 bases, with 18 bases left between them. As DNA, the CDR3 is TGTGCCAGCAGTCTCACAAGGAGAGGCCCTAACACTGAAGCTTTCTTT. Its translation: CASSLTRRGPNTEAFF.

This chain connects TRBV5-1 to TRBJ2-7, with 13 bases aligning to TRBD2. The germline CDR1 and CDR2 sequences are SGHRS and YFSETQ. The CDR3 spans 17 residues. After removal of 0 bases from V and 3 bases from J, the junction contained 6 bases not matched to a gene. The CDR3 loop is CASSLGLAGGFHYEQYF. The CDR3 region has the DNA TGCGCCAGCAGCTTGGGACTAGCGGGGGGTTTCCACTACGAGCAGTACTTC.

V usage is TRBV21-1 and J usage is TRBJ2-2; the table assigns TRBD2, which was not confirmed against the DNA. TRBV21-1 is flagged as a pseudogene. The CDR3 covers 18 residues. CDR3 region: CASSKRRAGGKNTGELFF. In DNA form, the CDR3 reads TGTGCCAGCAGCAAAAGGAGGGCGGGTGGGAAGAACACCGGGGAGCTGTTTTTT.

This chain links TRBV7-2 with TRBJ1-5, with D possibly matching TRBD1 (5 bases). The length of the CDR3 is 15 residues. V was cut by 3 bases and J by 0 bases, with 9 bases left in between. Per germline, CDR1 SGHTA and CDR2 FQGNSA. The DNA for the CDR3 is TGTGCCAGCAGCTTGACAGAATATAGCAATCAGCCCCAGCATTTT. This encodes CASSLTEYSNQPQHF.

The chain is built from TRBV30 and TRBJ2-3; 7 bases are a match to TRBD2. The CDR3 is made up of 13 amino acids. The V segment lost 8 bases and the J segment 4 bases; nucleotides outside the gene matches: 9. Germline V gene data show CDR1 as GTSNPN and CDR2 as SVGIG (reference sequence). CDR3 DNA: TGTGCCGGAGGACTAGTTAGCCCAGATACGCAGTATTTT. Encoded protein: CAGGLVSPDTQYF.

V is TRBV27 and J is TRBJ2-6; 9 nucleotides agree with TRBD1. Germline V gene data show CDR1 as MNHEY and CDR2 as SMNVEV (reference sequence). This CDR3 is built from 16 residues. The V gene end was trimmed by 10 bases and the J gene end by 2 bases; junction bases not matched to a gene: 9. The CDR3 loop reads CATGRDRVPGANVLTF. The CDR3 DNA follows: TGTGCCACCGGCCGGGACAGGGTACCTGGGGCCAACGTCCTGACTTTC.

The genes are TRBV7-2 and TRBJ1-1; no firm D call. The CDR3 runs 13 residues. Germline CDR1 and CDR2: SGHTA and FQGNSA. Trimming left V 5 bases short and J 1 base short, with 8 bases between. The CDR3 loop is CASSEAKNTEAFF. The DNA for the CDR3 is TGTGCCAGCAGCGAGGCCAAGAACACTGAAGCTTTCTTT.

The V call is TRBV30, the J call TRBJ2-5; D possibly corresponds to TRBD1 (5 bases). The closer fit of TRBJ2-7 to the DNA end suggests the J call may be wrong. The CDR3 is 11 residues long. Germline-derived CDR1 and CDR2 are GTSNPN and SVGIG (reference sequence). CDR3: CAWKGFYEQYF. In nucleotides, the CDR3 is TGTGCCTGGAAGGGGTTCTACGAGCAGTACTTC.

J is TRBJ2-1 and V is TRBV6-1; 7 nucleotides agree with TRBD1. Germline V gives CDR1 MNHNS, CDR2 SASEGT. This CDR3 contains 14 residues. With V trimmed by 9 bases and J by 5 bases, 10 bases remained unmatched. The CDR3 coding sequence is TGTGCCAGTACACAGGGGCTTGCGAACAATGAGCAGTTCTTC. This translates into CASTQGLANNEQFF.

V and J are TRBV4-2 and TRBJ2-2, with D possibly matching TRBD2 (5 bases). Per the germline V gene, CDR1 is LGHNA and CDR2 is YNFKEQ. Trimming stripped 3 bases from V and 0 bases from J, with 11 bases between. There are 16 residues in the CDR3. DNA for the CDR3: TGTGCCAGCAGCCAGGAAGGGCGGGCGAACACCGGGGAGCTGTTTTTT. Protein: CASSQEGRANTGELFF.

The genes are TRBV7-7 and TRBJ2-5; TRBD2 matches 13 bases. The CDR3 has 16 amino acids. The ends lost 5 bases at V and 11 bases at J; junction bases unmatched: 14. Germline V gene sequence: CDR1 SSHAT, CDR2 FNYEAQ (reference sequence). CDR3 region: CASSASPGTSGDRQYF. The CDR3 region has the DNA TGTGCCAGCAGCGCCTCACCCGGGACTAGCGGGGATAGGCAGTACTTC.

V is TRBV10-3 and J is TRBJ1-1; a possible D gene is TRBD1 (6 bases). The CDR3 spans 16 residues. Germline CDR1 ENHRY, CDR2 SYGVKD. With 0 bases removed from V and 0 bases from J, the gap between germline ends came to 11 bases. The CDR3 is CAISESPQGMNTEAFF. In nucleotides, the CDR3 is TGTGCCATCAGTGAGTCTCCCCAGGGGATGAACACTGAAGCTTTCTTT.

The chain links TRBV28 to TRBJ2-7, with no clear D. This CDR3 region has 12 residues. The V gene lost 5 bases and the J gene lost 4 bases, with 9 bases spanning the gap. Looked up from germline, CDR1 is MDHEN and CDR2 is SYDVKM. The CDR3 bases are TGTGCCAGCAGTCTAAAGAGGTACGAGCAGTACTTC. Its protein is CASSLKRYEQYF.

The chain couples TRBV5-1 to TRBJ2-3; 11 nucleotides align to TRBD2. This CDR3 spans 18 amino acids. The V gene's germline CDR1 is SGHRS and CDR2 YFSETQ. V dropped 1 base and J dropped 5; count of bases not matched to a gene: 12. CDR3: CASSLLLSLAGGGDTQYF. The CDR3 nucleotides read TGCGCCAGCAGCTTGCTCTTGTCGCTAGCGGGAGGTGGAGATACGCAGTATTTT.

The rearrangement links TRBV7-2 to TRBJ1-1, with D hard to call. V was trimmed by 3 bases and J by 1 base, leaving 9 bases between them. Germline V gives CDR1 SGHTA, CDR2 FQGNSA. This CDR3 is 14 amino acids long. CDR3 in amino acids: CASSFATKNTEAFF. CDR3 DNA sequence: TGTGCCAGCAGCTTCGCGACAAAGAACACTGAAGCTTTCTTT.

The rearrangement links TRBV6-6 to TRBJ1-1; D is unresolved. The V and J ends lost 2 bases and 0 bases respectively, with 7 bases between them. The germline V gene has CDR1 MNHNY and CDR2 SVGAGI (reference sequence). The CDR3 has 14 amino acids. The CDR3 region has the DNA TGTGCCAGCAGTTACCGTACAGTGAACACTGAAGCTTTCTTT. It encodes CASSYRTVNTEAFF.

V and J are TRBV7-9 and TRBJ2-7; 9 bases are a match to TRBD1. The CDR3 sequence is 15 residues long. The V gene end was trimmed by 6 bases and the J gene end by 3 bases; junction bases not matched to a gene: 9. CDR1 is SEHNR, CDR2 FQNEAQ, per germline (reference sequence). The CDR3 region has the DNA TGTGCCAGCAGTATCCCGGGACAGGGACTCTACGAGCAGTACTTC. It yields the protein CASSIPGQGLYEQYF.